What follows describes a single T cell receptor beta chain. This CDR3 spans 14 amino acids. CDR1 and CDR2 (germline): SEHNR, FQNEAQ (reference sequence). Trimming pared 4 bases from V and 5 bases from J, leaving 12 bases between. The data derive from a study of blood T cell repertoires in COVID-19. About the research overall: T cells, B-cell-depleted T cells, or PBMCs supplied cDNA or gDNA.

Profiling relied on immunoSEQ multiplex PCR, and the TCRdb table lists in-frame clones only, not all of them. The repertoire holds around 150,000 clones, 75% to 80% seen once, with 2.5% to 3.5% in the top ten. Assignments of participants to cohorts depended upon their own reported clinical history. Donors in Cohort 3 counted as recovered after two negative PCRs, clearance, or symptom resolution. This clonotype was obtained from a woman aged 45-60 years who had recovered from COVID-19. V usage is TRBV7-9 and J usage is TRBJ1-5; D gene unclear. The specimen sequenced was PBMCs or T cells enriched from blood (not recorded which). CDR3 bases: TGTGCCAGCAGCTCCACGGACGGGGATCAGCCCCAGCATTTT. Translating it yields CASSSTDGDQPQHF.